The 5 T cell receptor beta chains presented below share a single source sample, sequenced in a study of blood T cell repertoires in COVID-19. Profiled with immunoSEQ multiplex PCR; TCRdb holds only in-frame clones, not every one. The sample contains more than 95,000 clones, about 90% of which appear only once. Sample: peripheral blood. The origin of the receptors is a human donor in a cohort sampled during active COVID-19.

The chain carries TRBV6-1 and TRBJ2-7; D possibly corresponds to TRBD2 (5 bases). Looked up from germline, CDR1 is MNHNS and CDR2 is SASEGT. Trimming shortened V by 1 base and J by 3 bases, and 10 bases separated the two germline ends. This CDR3 spans 14 amino acids. The CDR3 region has the DNA TGTGCCAGCAGTGAAGGAGGGTATGTCTACGAGCAGTACTTC. Protein product: CASSEGGYVYEQYF.

This sequence joins TRBV6-5 and TRBJ2-3, with TRBD2 matching over 12 bases. Germline V lookup: CDR1 MNHEY, CDR2 SVGAGI. This CDR3 region has 16 residues. After removal of 0 bases from V and 7 bases from J, the junction contained 5 bases not matched to a gene. DNA for the CDR3: TGTGCCAGCAGTTACTCTCTAGCGGGGGGGCCTAATACGCAGTATTTT. Amino acids: CASSYSLAGGPNTQYF.

The chain combines TRBV28 with TRBJ2-7, with 10 bases identical to TRBD1. The CDR3 sequence is 17 residues long. After removal of 4 bases from V and 1 base from J, the junction contained 10 bases not matched to a gene. Per the germline V gene, CDR1 is MDHEN and CDR2 is SYDVKM. Written as DNA, the CDR3 is TGTGCCAGCAGTTCGTTTGGTGACAGGGGGCTTTCCTACGAGCAGTACTTC. Its translation is CASSSFGDRGLSYEQYF.

The rearrangement joins TRBV27 to TRBJ1-6; TRBD1 agrees at 7 bases. Germline trimming cut 5 bases from V and 8 bases from J; bases unmatched to any gene: 9. CDR3 length: 15 residues. The germline V gene has CDR1 MNHEY and CDR2 SMNVEV (reference sequence). The CDR3 sequence is CASSRTGTADSPLHF. As DNA, the CDR3 is TGTGCCAGCAGTCGGACCGGGACAGCAGATTCACCCCTCCACTTT.

The rearrangement joins TRBV7-9 to TRBJ1-5, with 12 nucleotides matching TRBD1. CDR3 length: 16 residues. The trim removed 5 bases at V and 5 bases at J, leaving 7 bases unmatched. CDR1 and CDR2 (germline): SEHNR, FQNEAQ (reference sequence). As DNA, the CDR3 is TGTGCCAGCAGCCAAATCGGGACAGGGGGCGATCAGCCCCAGCATTTT. This sequence encodes CASSQIGTGGDQPQHF.